A selection of T cell receptor beta chains follows, all from one sample in a study of breast tumors, draining lymph nodes, adjacent tissues. Via MiXCR, TCRdb re-called the multiplex PCR reads, giving one row per CDR3 protein. The repertoire holds around 230,000 distinct CDR3 sequences, with 32% as singletons. The sequenced sample consisted of axillary lymph node tissue. These receptor sequences come from a female donor with breast cancer. Some clones in this sample may be carry-over from other donors' samples. The CDR3 runs from the conserved cysteine through the conserved F or W. D genes are given only for firm matches. Not all rows give a size; the values are once, few, many and, for expanded clones, a class.

J gene | V gene | D gene | clone size | CDR3 protein | CDR3 DNA
TRBJ1-1 | TRBV5-8 | TRBD1 | - | CASSWDRDTEAFF | TGTGCCAGCAGCTGGGACAGGGATACTGAAGCTTTCTTT
TRBJ1-6 | TRBV4-1 | - | many | CASSLVVGTPLHF | TGCGCCAGCAGCCTGGTAGTGGGGACACCCCTCCACTTT
TRBJ1-2 | TRBV10-3 | TRBD1 | - | CAISGTGGGYGYTF | TGTGCCATCAGTGGGACAGGGGGCGGCTATGGCTACACCTTC
TRBJ2-7 | TRBV12-3/TRBV12-4 | - | many | CASSRITYEQYF | TGTGCCAGCAGTCGGATAACCTACGAGCAGTACTTC
TRBJ1-2 | TRBV2 | - | - | CAGRVGGGGARRGYTF | TGTGCCGGCAGGGTCGGGGGAGGGGGGGCGCGTAGAGGCTACACCTTC
TRBJ1-2 | TRBV27 | - | many | CASSFDGNYGYTF | TGTGCCAGCAGTTTCGACGGTAACTATGGCTACACCTTC
TRBJ2-7 | TRBV6-6 | TRBD2 | many | CASSPTSTSSYEQYF | TGTGCCAGCAGTCCGACTAGCACGAGCTCCTACGAGCAGTACTTC
TRBJ2-3 | TRBV7-3 | - | many | CASSLMPSIMGTDTQYF | TGTGCCAGCAGCTTAATGCCCTCTATTATGGGCACAGATACGCAGTATTTT
TRBJ1-6 | TRBV27 | - | many | CASSPLGASPLHF | TGTGCCAGCAGTCCCCTTGGCGCTTCACCCCTCCACTTT
TRBJ2-3 | TRBV19 | - | many | CASSIGGSDTQYF | TGTGCCAGTAGTATTGGGGGATCCGATACGCAGTATTTT
TRBJ1-5 | TRBV19 | - | many | CASNSRTLGNQPQHF | TGTGCCAGTAACTCCCGCACCTTAGGCAATCAGCCCCAGCATTTT
TRBJ2-7 | TRBV12-3/TRBV12-4 | - | many | CASSSTGRNEQYF | TGTGCCAGCAGTTCGACCGGACGGAACGAGCAGTACTTC
TRBJ1-5 | TRBV6-4 | - | many | CASLSPDQPQHF | TGTGCCAGCCTCAGCCCAGATCAGCCCCAGCATTTT
TRBJ1-2 | TRBV10-3 | TRBD1 | many | CAISSSGTELGGYTF | TGTGCCATCAGTTCCTCCGGGACAGAACTTGGTGGCTACACCTTC
TRBJ2-7 | TRBV18 | - | many | CASSPMKQYEQYF | TGTGCCAGCTCCCCGATGAAACAATACGAGCAGTACTTC
TRBJ1-4 | TRBV4-3 | - | many | CASSQGDINEKLFF | TGCGCCAGCAGCCAAGGCGACATTAATGAAAAACTGTTTTTT
TRBJ2-3 | TRBV24-1 | - | many | CATSDRGRGSTDTQYF | TGTGCCACCAGTGACCGGGGGCGGGGTAGCACAGATACGCAGTATTTT
TRBJ2-5 | TRBV5-5 | TRBD2 | many | CASSLGLATGETQYF | TGTGCCAGCAGCTTGGGACTAGCGACGGGAGAGACCCAGTACTTC
TRBJ2-1 | TRBV7-9 | TRBD2 | many | CASSLGTSGTSGRNEQFF | TGTGCCAGCAGCTTAGGGACCTCCGGGACTAGCGGACGGAATGAGCAGTTCTTC
TRBJ2-3 | TRBV20-1 | TRBD2 | many | CSASQSGRDTQYF | TGCAGTGCTTCTCAAAGCGGGAGGGATACGCAGTATTTT
TRBJ2-3 | TRBV15 | - | many | CATSRDEGTSRDTQYF | TGTGCCACCAGCAGAGACGAAGGTACGAGTCGAGATACGCAGTATTTT
TRBJ2-7 | TRBV6-6 | TRBD1 | many | CASTPRTGGTYEQYF | TGTGCCAGCACCCCAAGGACAGGGGGTACCTACGAGCAGTACTTC
TRBJ2-3 | TRBV6-6 | - | many | CASSYLGPLGTDTQYF | TGTGCCAGCAGTTACCTGGGACCGCTAGGCACAGATACGCAGTATTTT
TRBJ2-5 | TRBV19 | TRBD2 | many | CASSIQAGVGETQYF | TGTGCCAGTAGTATTCAGGCGGGAGTCGGAGAGACCCAGTACTTC
TRBJ2-7 | TRBV4-1 | TRBD2 | many | CASSNGLAVAYEQYF | TGCGCCAGCAGCAACGGACTAGCGGTAGCCTACGAGCAGTACTTC
TRBJ2-1 | TRBV5-1 | - | many | CASSLTSPFEQFF | TGCGCCAGCAGCTTGACTAGCCCCTTTGAGCAGTTCTTC
TRBJ1-2 | TRBV7-9 | - | once | CASSSGPAGAIGYPF | TGTGCCAGCAGCTCCGGCCCGGCAGGGGCCATTGGGTACCCCTTC
TRBJ1-2 | TRBV5-1 | - | - | CASSGTVWGDYGYTF | TGTGCCAGCAGCGGAACCGTTTGGGGGGATTATGGCTACACCTTC
TRBJ1-6 | TRBV11-2 | - | - | CASSLDPDRTNSPLHF | TGTGCCAGCAGCTTAGACCCTGACAGAACAAATTCACCCCTCCACTTT
TRBJ2-7 | TRBV25-1 | TRBD2 | - | CASRDPASGSALWNEQYF | TGTGCCAGCAGGGATCCGGCTAGCGGGAGTGCTCTGTGGAACGAGCAGTACTTC
TRBJ1-5 | TRBV10-3 | TRBD1 | many | CAIQGDSNQSQHF | TGTGCCATACAGGGGGATAGCAATCAGTCCCAGCATTTT
TRBJ2-4 | TRBV20-1 | TRBD1 | - | CSAPGQGSTRVQYF | TGCAGTGCCCCGGGACAGGGGTCCACGAGGGTTCAGTACTTC
TRBJ1-2 | TRBV7-9 | - | - | CASSFVGGYGYTF | TGTGCCAGCAGCTTTGTGGGGGGCTATGGCTACACCTTC
TRBJ1-6 | TRBV5-1 | - | many | CASSVQRDSPLHF | TGCGCCAGCAGTGTCCAAAGGGATTCACCCCTCCACTTT
TRBJ2-3 | TRBV18 | - | - | CASSPTTDTQCF | TGTGCCAGCTCACCTACCACAGATACGCAGTGTTTT
TRBJ2-7 | TRBV4-3 | TRBD2 | - | CASRQELAGGRNEQYF | TGCGCCAGCAGGCAAGAACTTGCGGGAGGACGAAATGAGCAGTACTTC
TRBJ2-7 | TRBV7-3 | TRBD1 | - | CANSSDRGSAYEQYF | TGTGCCAACAGCTCGGACAGGGGGTCTGCCTACGAGCAGTACTTC
TRBJ2-7 | TRBV6-2/TRBV6-3 | TRBD1 | - | CASSHSLALRDRGYEQYF | TGTGCCAGCAGTCACTCACTCGCGCTCCGGGACAGGGGTTACGAGCAGTACTTC
TRBJ2-3 | TRBV18 | - | - | CASSGRATTDTQYF | TGTGCCAGCTCGGGCAGGGCGACCACAGATACGCAGTATTTT
TRBJ2-3 | TRBV5-1 | - | many | CASSLGAGTPSTDTQYF | TGCGCCAGCAGCTTAGGAGCGGGTACACCTAGCACAGATACGCAGTATTTT
TRBJ1-3 | TRBV10-3 | - | - | CAISGQDVSGNTIYF | TGTGCCATCAGTGGTCAGGATGTCTCTGGAAACACCATATATTTT
TRBJ2-3 | TRBV4-1 | TRBD2 | many | CASSQASGGGLDTQYF | TGCGCCAGCAGCCAAGCAAGCGGGGGCGGGTTGGATACGCAGTATTTT
TRBJ1-2 | TRBV20-1 | TRBD1 | many | CSARGTGQPNYGYTF | TGCAGTGCTAGAGGGACGGGACAGCCTAACTATGGCTACACCTTC
TRBJ2-1 | TRBV5-8 | - | many | CASSLDLTGYYNEQFF | TGTGCCAGCAGCTTGGATCTGACAGGTTACTACAATGAGCAGTTCTTC
TRBJ2-5 | TRBV30 | - | many | CAWSVMGALSETQYF | TGTGCCTGGAGTGTAATGGGGGCGCTCTCAGAGACCCAGTACTTC
TRBJ1-5 | TRBV20-1 | - | many | CSARPRFGGGQPQHF | TGCAGTGCTAGACCTAGATTCGGGGGGGGTCAGCCCCAGCATTTT
TRBJ1-2 | TRBV19 | - | many | CASSIDRESGHYGYTF | TGTGCCAGTAGTATAGATCGGGAGAGCGGTCACTATGGCTACACCTTC
TRBJ1-6 | TRBV2 | - | - | CASSPDSASPLHF | TGTGCCAGCAGTCCGGACAGTGCTTCACCCCTCCACTTT
TRBJ2-4 | TRBV20-1 | TRBD2 | many | CSASQREGLKNIQYF | TGCAGTGCTAGTCAGCGGGAGGGCCTCAAAAACATTCAGTACTTC
TRBJ1-6 | TRBV30 | - | many | CAWSVLGSPLHF | TGTGCCTGGAGTGTACTGGGTTCACCCCTCCACTTT
TRBJ2-2 | TRBV4-2 | - | many | CASSPSLGSDTGELFF | TGTGCCAGCAGCCCGTCGCTAGGGTCGGACACCGGGGAGCTGTTTTTT
TRBJ2-7 | TRBV6-1 | TRBD2 | many | CASTPGLGIYEQYF | TGTGCCAGCACCCCGGGACTAGGGATCTACGAGCAGTACTTC
TRBJ1-2 | TRBV20-1 | TRBD1 | - | CSASGTGGCYGYTF | TGCAGTGCTAGTGGGACAGGAGGCTGCTATGGCTACACCTTC
TRBJ1-5 | TRBV18 | - | many | CASSPAGPNQPQHF | TGTGCCAGCTCACCAGCAGGGCCCAATCAGCCCCAGCATTTT
TRBJ2-4 | TRBV20-1 | TRBD2 | many | CSAKTSGGVNIQYF | TGCAGTGCGAAGACTTCGGGGGGGGTAAACATTCAGTACTTC
TRBJ2-6 | TRBV10-3 | TRBD1 | many | CAIRSPGQGARGANVLTF | TGTGCCATCAGATCTCCGGGACAGGGGGCGCGAGGGGCCAACGTCCTGACTTTC
TRBJ1-4 | TRBV4-2 | TRBD1 | many | CASSPLGRGPPNEKLFF | TGTGCCAGCAGCCCTTTGGGAAGGGGGCCCCCTAATGAAAAACTGTTTTTT
TRBJ2-1 | TRBV7-9 | - | - | CASSAGPSYNEQFF | TGTGCCAGCAGCGCGGGACCGTCGTACAATGAGCAGTTCTTC